This T cell receptor (beta chain) was documented in a study of blood T cell repertoires in COVID-19. Study-level background: Some COVID-19 samples were acute and others convalescent; all came from the United States, Italy and Spain. T cells, B-cell-depleted T cells, or PBMCs provided the cDNA or gDNA that served as material.

CDR1 and CDR2 from the germline V gene are SGDLS and YYNGEE. V was pared by 1 base and J by 4 bases, with 8 bases of the junction left unmatched. The CDR3 consists of 15 residues. Source study methods: The authors estimated nucleated cell counts from reference gene primer amplification. Generated by immunoSEQ multiplex PCR, the TCRdb table keeps only in-frame clones and is missing some. V, J and clone size derive from that table, while D and trimming were established from the DNA sequence. Seen here are some 99,000 clones, over 70% observed once, and the top ten hold about 24%. Sequencing was done on a sample of peripheral blood. V and J are TRBV9 and TRBJ2-7, with TRBD1 matching over 7 bases. This sequence was found in a man between 65 and 85 years old with acute or convalescent COVID-19. Here the CDR3 DNA reads TGTGCCAGCAGCGTAACAGGGGTAGGTGTTTACGAGCAGTACTTC. This encodes CASSVTGVGVYEQYF.